This TCR beta chain was retrieved from a study of cytomegalovirus exposure and HLA in healthy donors. Study-level findings and limits: The authors later found TCR association rates varying by HLA locus, with DRB1 most and HLA-C fewest. Indistinguishable V segments, including TRBV6-2 and TRBV6-3, were excluded.

60 Vbeta and 13 Jbeta primers were used in PCR. This table comes from immunoSEQ multiplex PCR, and its TCRdb copy is limited to in-frame clones, with some not included. The sample holds about 170,000 clones, 65% to 80% seen once. This clone occurred a few times. The antigen remains unidentified. There are 14 residues in the CDR3. Per germline, CDR1 SGHTA and CDR2 FQGNSA. V lost 2 bases, J lost 4 bases, and 12 bases lay in between. This rearrangement joins TRBV7-2 to TRBJ2-7; D might be TRBD2 (5 bases). This sequence originates from a female donor in good health and CMV-seronegative. Sample: PBMCs. Written as DNA, the CDR3 is TGTGCCAGCAGCTTAACCGGGATTTTATACGAGCAGTACTTC. Protein product: CASSLTGILYEQYF.